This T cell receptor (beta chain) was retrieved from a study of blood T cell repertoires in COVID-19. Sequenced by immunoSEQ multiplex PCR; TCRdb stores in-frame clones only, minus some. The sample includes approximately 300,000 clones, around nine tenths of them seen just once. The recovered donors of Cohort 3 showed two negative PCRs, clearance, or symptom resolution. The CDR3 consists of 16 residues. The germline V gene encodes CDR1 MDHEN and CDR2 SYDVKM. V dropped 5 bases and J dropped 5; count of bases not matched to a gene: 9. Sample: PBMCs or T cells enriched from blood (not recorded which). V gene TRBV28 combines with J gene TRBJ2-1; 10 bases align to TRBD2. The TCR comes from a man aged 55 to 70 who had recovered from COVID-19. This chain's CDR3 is CASSPLAGVLNNEQFF. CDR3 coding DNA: TGTGCCAGCAGTCCCCTAGCGGGGGTACTCAACAATGAGCAGTTCTTC.